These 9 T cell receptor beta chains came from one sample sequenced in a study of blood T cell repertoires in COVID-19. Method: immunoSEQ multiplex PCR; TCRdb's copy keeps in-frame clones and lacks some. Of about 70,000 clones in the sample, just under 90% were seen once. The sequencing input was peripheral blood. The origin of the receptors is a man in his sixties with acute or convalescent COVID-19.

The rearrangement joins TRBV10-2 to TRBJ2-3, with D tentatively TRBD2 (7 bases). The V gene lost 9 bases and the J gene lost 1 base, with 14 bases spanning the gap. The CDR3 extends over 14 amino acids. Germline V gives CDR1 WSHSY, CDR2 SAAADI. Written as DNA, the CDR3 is TGCGCCAGTACCCGAGGGGGGGGCACAGATACGCAGTATTTT. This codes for CASTRGGGTDTQYF.

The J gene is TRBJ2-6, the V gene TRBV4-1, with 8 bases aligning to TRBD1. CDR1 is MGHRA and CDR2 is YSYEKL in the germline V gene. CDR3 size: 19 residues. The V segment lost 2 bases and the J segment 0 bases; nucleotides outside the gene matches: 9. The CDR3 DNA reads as TGCGCCAGCAGCCAAATTCTCGGGACAGGAATCTCTGGGGCCAACGTCCTGACTTTC. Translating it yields CASSQILGTGISGANVLTF.

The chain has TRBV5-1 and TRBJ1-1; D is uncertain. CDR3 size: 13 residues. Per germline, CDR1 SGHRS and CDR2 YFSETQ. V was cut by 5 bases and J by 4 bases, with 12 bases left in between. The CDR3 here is CASRGSTLTEAFF. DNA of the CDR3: TGCGCCAGCAGGGGCAGTACTCTCACTGAAGCTTTCTTT.

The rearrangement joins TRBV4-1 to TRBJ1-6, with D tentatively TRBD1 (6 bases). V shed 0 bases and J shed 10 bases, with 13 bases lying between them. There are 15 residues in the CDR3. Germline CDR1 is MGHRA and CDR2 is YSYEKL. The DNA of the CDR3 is TGCGCCAGCAGCCAAGAGGATGGCAGGGGCTCACCCCTCCACTTT. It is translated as CASSQEDGRGSPLHF.

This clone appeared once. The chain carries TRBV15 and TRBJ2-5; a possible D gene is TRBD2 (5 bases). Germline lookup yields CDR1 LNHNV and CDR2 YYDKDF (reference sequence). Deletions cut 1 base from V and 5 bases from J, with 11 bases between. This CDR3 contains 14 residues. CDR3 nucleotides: TGTGCCACCAGCAGAGCTGGCGGGCGGGAGACCCAGTACTTC. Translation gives CATSRAGGRETQYF.

The CDR3 DNA sequence: TGTGCCAGCAGTTACGGAGTTGAGCAGTTCTTC. The encoded protein is CASSYGVEQFF. The gene calls are TRBV6-5 and TRBJ2-1, with unresolved D. The CDR3 consists of 11 residues. Trimming took off 2 bases at V and 9 bases at J, with 5 bases between the two ends. Germline CDR1 and CDR2: MNHEY and SVGAGI.

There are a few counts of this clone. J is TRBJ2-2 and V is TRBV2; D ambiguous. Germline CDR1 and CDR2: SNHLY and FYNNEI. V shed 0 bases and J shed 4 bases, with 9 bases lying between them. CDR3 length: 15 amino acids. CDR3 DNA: TGTGCCAGCAGTGAAGCGCGGCAGATCACCGGGGAGCTGTTTTTT. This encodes CASSEARQITGELFF.

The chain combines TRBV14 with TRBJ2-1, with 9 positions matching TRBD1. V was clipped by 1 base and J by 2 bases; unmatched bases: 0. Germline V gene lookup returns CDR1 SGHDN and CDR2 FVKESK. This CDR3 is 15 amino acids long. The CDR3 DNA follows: TGTGCCAGCAGCCAAGGACAGGGGGCCTACAATGAGCAGTTCTTC. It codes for CASSQGQGAYNEQFF.

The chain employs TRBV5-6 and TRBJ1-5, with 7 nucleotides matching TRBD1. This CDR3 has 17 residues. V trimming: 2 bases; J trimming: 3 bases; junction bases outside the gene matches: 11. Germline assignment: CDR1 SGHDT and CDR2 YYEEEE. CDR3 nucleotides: TGTGCCAGCAGCTTTAGGGGGATTGACAGGGTCAATCAGCCCCAGCATTTT. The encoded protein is CASSFRGIDRVNQPQHF. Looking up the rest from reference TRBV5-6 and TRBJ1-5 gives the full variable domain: DAGVTQSPTHLIKTRGQQVTLRCSPKSGHDTVSWYQQALGQGPQFIFQYYEEEERQRGNFPDRFSGHQFPNYSSELNVNALLLGDSALYLCASSFRGIDRVNQPQHFGDGTRLSIL.